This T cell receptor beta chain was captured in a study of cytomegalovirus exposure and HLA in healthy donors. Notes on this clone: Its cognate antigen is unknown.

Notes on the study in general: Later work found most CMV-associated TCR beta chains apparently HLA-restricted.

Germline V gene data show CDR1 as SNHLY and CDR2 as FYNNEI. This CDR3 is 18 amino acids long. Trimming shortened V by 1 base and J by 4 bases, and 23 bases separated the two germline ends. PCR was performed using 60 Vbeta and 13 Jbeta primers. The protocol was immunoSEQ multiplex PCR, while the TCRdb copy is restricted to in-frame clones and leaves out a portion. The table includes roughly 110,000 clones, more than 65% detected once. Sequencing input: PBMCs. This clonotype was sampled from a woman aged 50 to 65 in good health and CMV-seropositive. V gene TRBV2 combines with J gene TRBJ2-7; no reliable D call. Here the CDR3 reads CASSEVANLGTSRYEQYF. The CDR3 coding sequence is TGTGCCAGCAGTGAAGTAGCCAACCTAGGTACTTCTAGGTACGAGCAGTACTTC.